This section outlines one TCR beta chain sequence together with its context. This specimen belongs to a study of blood T cell repertoires in COVID-19. The CDR3 extends over 11 amino acids. The V end lost 8 bases, the J end lost 4 bases, and 9 bases lay between the germline ends. Germline CDR1 is DFQATT and CDR2 is SNEGSKA (reference sequence). Repertoires were generated with immunoSEQ multiplex PCR, while TCRdb's copy carries only in-frame clones and drops some. The sample has around 310,000 clones; around 89% are singletons. The sequence was collected from a woman between 40 and 55 years old with COVID-19, enrolled during active disease. Material for sequencing was peripheral blood. The J gene is TRBJ1-5, the V gene TRBV20-1; D not certain. The DNA for the CDR3 is TGCAGTCTAGGCGCTAATCAGCCCCAGCATTTT. Translation gives CSLGANQPQHF.